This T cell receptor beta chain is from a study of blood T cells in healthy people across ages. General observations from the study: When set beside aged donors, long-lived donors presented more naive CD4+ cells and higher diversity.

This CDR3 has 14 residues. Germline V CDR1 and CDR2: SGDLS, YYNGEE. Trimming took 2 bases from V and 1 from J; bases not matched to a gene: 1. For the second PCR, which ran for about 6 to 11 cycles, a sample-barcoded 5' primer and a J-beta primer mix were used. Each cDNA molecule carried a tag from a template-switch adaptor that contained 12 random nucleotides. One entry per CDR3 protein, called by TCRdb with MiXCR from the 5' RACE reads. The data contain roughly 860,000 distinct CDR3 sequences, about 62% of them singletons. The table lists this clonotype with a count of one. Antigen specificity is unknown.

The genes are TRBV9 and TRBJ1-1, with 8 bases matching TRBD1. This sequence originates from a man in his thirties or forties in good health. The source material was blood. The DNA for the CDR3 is TGTGCCAGCAGCGTGGGACAGGAGAACACTGAAGCTTTCTTT. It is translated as CASSVGQENTEAFF.